These 25 T cell receptor beta chains share one sample of origin, sequenced in a study of Graves' ophthalmopathy and Graves' hyperthyroidism. RNA transcripts provided the template for amplifying TCR beta CDR3 regions. HTBI primers were employed in first-round RT-PCR, then a second-round multiplex PCR followed. TCRdb ran MiXCR on the multiplex PCR reads and lists one entry per CDR3 protein. The sample has 40,000 to 50,000 distinct CDR3 sequences; 40% to 65% are singletons. Sequencing input: peripheral blood. The source is an adult man with Graves' ophthalmopathy.

Details on this clonotype: Sequence at one end of the junction differs from germline and may be a read error. The V and J genes are TRBV3-1 and TRBJ1-4; D uncertain. CDR1 LGHDT and CDR2 YNNKEL come from the germline V gene (reference sequence). CDR3 length: 13 amino acids. CDR3 in DNA: TGTGCCGGCAGCCAAGATCAGGCGGAAAAACTGTTTTTT. Its protein is CAGSQDQAEKLFF.

The rearrangement links TRBV6-5 to TRBJ2-5; D not resolved. Between the trimmed V and J ends, which lost 7 bases and 5 bases, there was a span of 14 bases. Germline CDR1 MNHEY, CDR2 SVGAGI. The CDR3 consists of 13 residues. Written as DNA, the CDR3 is TGTGCCAGCAATAAAAAGGGTCAGGAGACCCAGTACTTC. Translating gives CASNKKGQETQYF.

This clonotype was seen only a few times. V is TRBV20-1 and J is TRBJ2-7; 7 positions match TRBD1. The CDR3 totals 12 residues. Per the germline V gene, CDR1 is DFQATT and CDR2 is SNEGSKA (reference sequence). V lost 5 bases, J lost 6 bases, and 7 bases stayed unmatched. CDR3 region: CSASGTVREQYF. Written as DNA, the CDR3 is TGCAGTGCTTCCGGGACAGTACGCGAGCAGTACTTC.

This clonotype was seen ten or more times. CDR3 DNA sequence: TGTGCCAGTAGTACCTTGACAGGGGGGAAGAACTATGGCTACACCTTC. Protein product: CASSTLTGGKNYGYTF. The chain links TRBV19 to TRBJ1-2; TRBD1 matches 9 bases. Germline CDR1 and CDR2: LNHDA and SQIVND (reference sequence). The CDR3 is 16 residues long. V was clipped by 4 bases and J by 2 bases; unmatched bases: 8.

A note on this clonotype: The conserved final phenylalanine or tryptophan is absent from the CDR3, which likely points to a read error. This chain joins TRBV11-2 and TRBJ2-3; weak D call: TRBD2 (5 bases). With 3 bases removed from V and 2 bases from J, the gap between germline ends came to 9 bases. CDR1 and CDR2 from the germline V gene are SGHAT and FQNNGV. The CDR3 is made up of 14 amino acids. CDR3 residues: CASSLVGVTDTQYL. For the CDR3, the DNA is TGTGCCAGCAGCTTGGTCGGGGTCACAGATACGCAGTATCTT.

This clonotype was picked up many times. This chain joins TRBV6-2 or TRBV6-3 and TRBJ1-5; TRBD1 aligns across 9 bases. J was trimmed by 0 bases and V by 2 bases; bases with no gene match: 8. CDR1 MNHEY and CDR2 SVGEGT come from the germline V gene. The CDR3 covers 18 residues. CDR3 region: CASSYESGTGHSNQPQHF. CDR3 in DNA: TGTGCCAGCAGTTACGAATCCGGGACAGGGCATAGCAATCAGCCCCAGCATTTT.

The table lists this clonotype with a count of one. V is TRBV4-2 and J is TRBJ1-1; D may be TRBD1 (6 bases). The CDR3 loop spans 15 amino acids. V was clipped by 0 bases and J by 0 bases, with 8 bases between them. Germline CDR1 reads LGHNA; CDR2 reads YNFKEQ. In DNA form, the CDR3 reads TGTGCCAGCAGCCAAGATGCAGGGGTGAACACTGAAGCTTTCTTT. This sequence encodes CASSQDAGVNTEAFF.

There are many counts of this clonotype. The chain is built from TRBV7-9 and TRBJ2-5; 12 bases line up with TRBD2. Per the germline V gene, CDR1 is SEHNR and CDR2 is FQNEAQ (reference sequence). This CDR3 comprises 14 residues. CDR3 loop: CASGTSGRLHPQYF. The CDR3 nucleotides are TGTGCTAGCGGCACTAGCGGGAGGCTTCATCCCCAGTACTTC.

This rearrangement joins TRBV6-5 to TRBJ1-1; D call uncertain. CDR1 is MNHEY, CDR2 SVGAGI, per germline. With 0 bases removed from V and 6 bases from J, the gap between germline ends came to 23 bases. This CDR3 spans 18 amino acids. CDR3 sequence (DNA): TGTGCCAGCAGTTACTCGATGGACCTTTTCGGGATGGGGTCTGAAGCTTTCTTT. Encoded protein: CASSYSMDLFGMGSEAFF.

This clonotype has a count of ten or more. This chain links TRBV11-2 with TRBJ1-1; TRBD1 agrees at 7 bases. Trimming cost V 9 bases and J 0 bases; bases outside gene matches: 7. The germline CDR1 and CDR2 sequences are SGHAT and FQNNGV. CDR3 length equals 14 residues. The CDR3 loop reads CASSSQGMNTEAFF. As DNA, the CDR3 is TGTGCCAGTTCTTCACAGGGGATGAACACTGAAGCTTTCTTT.

V and J are TRBV15 and TRBJ2-3; 7 bases fit TRBD1. Germline V CDR1 and CDR2: LNHNV, YYDKDF (reference sequence). The CDR3 spans 15 residues. With 4 bases clipped from V and 2 bases from J, the junction kept 6 bases outside the gene matches. The CDR3, as DNA: TGTGCCACCAGCATTAAGGGGGCAATCACAGATACGCAGTATTTT. This translates into CATSIKGAITDTQYF.

This clonotype has a count of ten or more. The gene calls are TRBV7-2 and TRBJ1-1, with D maybe TRBD1 (5 bases). The CDR3 runs 15 residues. The V gene's germline CDR1 is SGHTA and CDR2 FQGNSA. V lost 3 bases, J lost 1 base, and 12 bases lay in between. The CDR3 DNA reads as TGTGCCAGCAGCTTTAGGCCGGGGGAGAACACTGAAGCTTTCTTT. Protein sequence: CASSFRPGENTEAFF. The whole variable domain, remainder taken from reference TRBV7-2 and TRBJ1-1, is GAGVSQSPSNKVTEKGKDVELRCDPISGHTALYWYRQSLGQGLEFLIYFQGNSAPDKSGLPSDRFSAERTGGSVSTLTIQRTQQEDSAVYLCASSFRPGENTEAFFGQGTRLTVV.

Ten or more counts support this clonotype. The chain couples TRBV2 to TRBJ2-1; possibly TRBD2 for D (5 bases). The V gene's germline CDR1 is SNHLY and CDR2 FYNNEI. Deletions cut 6 bases from V and 5 bases from J, with 23 bases between. This CDR3 region has 17 residues. CDR3 protein: CASSETRNRPTHNEQFF. CDR3 sequence (DNA): TGTGCCAGCAGCGAAACTAGGAATCGCCCAACTCACAATGAGCAGTTCTTC.

In this sample, this clonotype turned up many times. The chain employs TRBV7-9 and TRBJ2-3; 9 bases map to TRBD2. The germline CDR1 and CDR2 sequences are SEHNR and FQNEAQ (reference sequence). CDR3 length: 15 amino acids. Germline trimming cut 2 bases from V and 2 bases from J; bases unmatched to any gene: 2. The CDR3 loop reads CASSLLAGSTDTQYF. The CDR3, as DNA: TGTGCCAGCAGCTTACTAGCGGGGTCCACAGATACGCAGTATTTT.

Comment on this clonotype: The CDR3 carries no conserved terminal phenylalanine or tryptophan, so it likely arises from a read error. No DNA is shown, since the ends of the CDR3 on it are uncertain; the CDR3 is the one TCRdb lists. This chain uses TRBV10-3 with TRBJ2-1. Germline V gives CDR1 ENHRY, CDR2 SYGVKD. The CDR3 spans 8 amino acids, including both terminal residues. CDR3 region: CAINANHT.

This clonotype is medium-sized in the sample. The rearrangement joins TRBV10-2 to TRBJ2-1; 10 nucleotides line up with TRBD1. The germline gives CDR1 WSHSY, CDR2 SAAADI. V was clipped by 0 bases and J by 7 bases; unmatched bases: 12. The CDR3 consists of 18 residues. The CDR3 reads CASSESLLGQGVLNEQFF. In DNA form, the CDR3 reads TGCGCCAGCAGTGAGTCCCTTTTAGGACAGGGGGTTTTGAATGAGCAGTTCTTC.

This clonotype was seen only a few times. V gene TRBV15 combines with J gene TRBJ2-1; TRBD2 aligns across 11 bases. With V trimmed by 1 base and J by 7 bases, 3 bases remained unmatched. The length of the CDR3 is 15 residues. The germline V gene has CDR1 LNHNV and CDR2 YYDKDF (reference sequence). CDR3: CATSRGSGRGNEQFF. CDR3 DNA sequence: TGTGCCACCAGCAGAGGTAGCGGGAGGGGTAATGAGCAGTTCTTC.

Notes on this clonotype: Compared with germline, one end of the junction differs, possibly owing to a read error. The chain joins TRBV19 to TRBJ2-1; 7 nucleotides match TRBD2. Germline assignment: CDR1 LNHDA and CDR2 SQIVND (reference sequence). CDR3 length: 15 residues. CDR3 nucleotides: TGCGCCTCCCGTGAAGAGCGGGGAGGCTACAATGAGCAGTTCTTC. Translation: CASREERGGYNEQFF.

CDR3 bases: TGCGCCAGCAGTGTAGGTCTAGCGGGGGGAGATACGCAGTATTTT. Translation gives CASSVGLAGGDTQYF. This chain joins TRBV10-2 and TRBJ2-3; 11 nucleotides line up with TRBD2. CDR1 and CDR2 from the germline V gene are WSHSY and SAAADI. The CDR3 sequence is 15 residues long. V was pared by 4 bases and J by 5 bases, with 5 bases of the junction left unmatched.

V is TRBV20-1 and J is TRBJ2-7, with 10 positions matching TRBD1. CDR1 DFQATT and CDR2 SNEGSKA come from the germline V gene (reference sequence). J was trimmed by 3 bases and V by 7 bases; bases with no gene match: 3. CDR3 length equals 12 residues. This CDR3 reads CSVGDRGYEQYF. The CDR3 bases are TGCAGTGTAGGGGACAGGGGCTACGAGCAGTACTTC.

This clonotype is categorized as medium-sized. This chain connects TRBV7-9 to TRBJ1-2; D unclear. The V gene's germline CDR1 is SEHNR and CDR2 FQNEAQ (reference sequence). This CDR3 contains 14 residues. V shed 2 bases and J shed 4 bases, with 11 bases lying between them. CDR3 protein: CASSLSPRGYGYTF. Written as DNA, the CDR3 is TGTGCCAGCAGCTTATCCCCCCGTGGCTATGGCTACACCTTC.

This clonotype was picked up one time. The chain is built from TRBV27 and TRBJ2-7; 8 nucleotides match TRBD1. Trimming took 6 bases from V and 0 from J; bases not matched to a gene: 1. Germline-derived CDR1 and CDR2 are MNHEY and SMNVEV (reference sequence). This CDR3 comprises 13 residues. In DNA, the CDR3 is TGTGCCAGCAGAACAGGGGGCTCCTACGAGCAGTACTTC. Translated: CASRTGGSYEQYF.

The V call is TRBV4-1, the J call TRBJ1-5; no clear D. The CDR3 length is 11 residues. V was trimmed by 1 base and J by 15 bases, leaving 10 bases between them. Germline assignment: CDR1 MGHRA and CDR2 YSYEKL. In DNA, the CDR3 is TGCGCCAGCAGCCAAGTAGTTAGCGGGCATTTT. This translates into CASSQVVSGHF.

The V call is TRBV19, the J call TRBJ1-1, with D uncertain. The V end lost 9 bases, the J end lost 1 base, and 12 bases lay between the germline ends. The CDR3 length is 13 residues. Germline V lookup: CDR1 LNHDA, CDR2 SQIVND (reference sequence). The CDR3 reads CASLTLGNTEAFF. CDR3 nucleotide sequence: TGTGCCAGCCTAACCTTGGGGAACACTGAAGCTTTCTTT.

The rearrangement joins TRBV20-1 to TRBJ2-7, with D maybe TRBD1 (7 bases). The CDR3 spans 13 residues. Trimming shortened V by 3 bases and J by 4 bases, and 13 bases separated the two germline ends. Germline CDR1 reads DFQATT; CDR2 reads SNEGSKA (reference sequence). In DNA form, the CDR3 reads TGCAGTGCTAGGCCCCAGGGGGGATACGAGCAGTACTTC. Protein: CSARPQGGYEQYF.